One TCR beta chain is described in this entry. The trim removed 5 bases at V and 4 bases at J, leaving 7 bases unmatched. Germline V gene sequence: CDR1 SGHAT, CDR2 FQDESV (reference sequence). This CDR3 region has 15 residues. Method: immunoSEQ multiplex PCR; TCRdb's copy keeps in-frame clones and lacks some. Of hundreds of thousands of clones detected, approximately 84% appear once; the ten largest clones hold under 2%. This entry comes from a study of blood T cell repertoires in COVID-19. Source material: peripheral blood. The chain combines TRBV11-1 with TRBJ2-1; TRBD1 agrees at 8 bases. This sequence originates from a woman aged 80 or over with acute or convalescent COVID-19. CDR3 nucleotides: TGTGCCAGCAGCCCCGGACAGGGTATATACAATGAGCAGTTCTTC. Protein: CASSPGQGIYNEQFF.